The present T cell receptor (beta chain) was sequenced within a study of Graves' ophthalmopathy and Graves' hyperthyroidism. Study background: Peripheral blood was collected at initial diagnosis, before any treatment. The study, taken as a whole, reports: Blood also harbored most expanded thyroid clonotypes above 0.001 frequency.

CDR3 size: 15 residues. Germline CDR1 and CDR2: MNHEY and SVGEGT. To note about this clonotype: Its antigen is still unknown. At one boundary the junction diverges from the germline segment, which might be a read error.

The study amplified TCR beta CDR3 regions using RNA transcripts. Following a first-round RT-PCR that used HTBI primers, a second-round multiplex PCR was carried out. TCRdb used MiXCR to reprocess the multiplex PCR reads, holding one entry per CDR3 protein. The sample includes 680,000 or so distinct CDR3 sequences, about 20% of them seen just once. This TCR was sampled from a woman in her late teens or twenties with stable Graves' hyperthyroidism. Some clones in this sample may be carry-over from other donors' samples. Sequences were obtained from peripheral blood. The V gene is TRBV6-2 or TRBV6-3, the J gene TRBJ2-5; either TRBD1 or TRBD2 may fit D (5 bases each). CDR3 nucleotide sequence: TGTGCCACCAGTCGGGGCGTCGGAATACAAGAGACCCAGTACTTC. This sequence encodes CATSRGVGIQETQYF.